This T cell receptor (beta chain) came from a study of blood T cell repertoires in COVID-19 (dated by TCRdb to about 2020). Regarding the study in general: Collaborator samples came from the United States, Italy and Spain and covered acute and convalescent phases of COVID-19. Nearly every sample came with metadata listing a de-identified subject ID, COVID-19 status, age in years and sex. The samples were drawn from the first 160 participants of the ongoing ImmuneRACE study and from 950 to 1,500 subjects provided by 6 global collaborators. The repertoires were released in a freely available public database intended as a resource for research on the immune response to SARS-CoV-2. Subjects who had been exposed to COVID-19, were actively infected with it, or had recovered from it provided the deeply sampled blood TCRbeta repertoires that made up the dataset. The prospective study material was composed of cDNA or gDNA derived from T cells, B-cell-depleted T cells, or PBMCs. HLA class I and class II types, where available, came from metadata supplied by the sample provider rather than from assay-based typing. Study-level results and caveats: The amount of clinical and demographic metadata varied by source and participant and was provided uncurated.

Whole blood was collected in K2EDTA tubes by collaborating institutions according to the institutions' own protocols. Collaborator samples were shipped for TCRbeta analysis as frozen whole blood, isolated PBMCs, or DNA extracted from either sample type. Note on this clone: The antigen this receptor binds is unknown. Base qualities are not recorded, but no much larger clone differs from it by a single base.

TCRbeta CDR3 regions were amplified from genomic DNA by means of the immunoSEQ Assay, a bias-controlled multiplex PCR. On the study's bioinformatics: Within the assay, amplification of reference gene primers was used to estimate how many nucleated cells each sample contained. Sequence reads were collapsed and filtered to measure the absolute abundance of every unique TCRbeta CDR3 rearrangement. For each sample, productive Simpson clonality was calculated as the square root of Simpson's diversity index over productive rearrangements. This is the immuneACCESS table as TCRdb keeps it, with only in-frame sequences that have V and J called. A part of the clones is gone; compared with another copy, unresolved V genes explain less than half, and the rest is unexplained. The D gene and trimming were derived from the DNA, and the V and J assignments and clone size from that table. Here the sample has 40,000 to 55,000 clones; around 80% occur a single time. Together, the top ten hold approximately 7.7% of the sample.

The sample comprised peripheral blood. The sequence was collected from a human donor in a cohort sampled during active COVID-19.

The CDR3 protein sequence reads: CASSLAAGDQPQHF. The nucleotide sequence reads TGTGCCAGCAGCTTGGCCGCGGGGGATCAGCCCCAGCATTTT. The chain is assembled from TRBV5-5 and TRBJ1-5, and perhaps TRBD1 as D gene, on 5 matching bases. From its cysteine to its phenylalanine, the CDR3 spans 14 amino acids. Only the CDR3 portion is preserved as DNA: 42 bases, with reading frame beginning at the first base. Trimming removed 0 bases from V and 5 bases from J, leaving 9 bases between the germline ends. From the germline V gene (reference sequence), CDR1 is SGHKS and CDR2 is YYEKEE.